This TCR beta chain was identified during a study of patients and donors after allogeneic stem cell transplantation. Ten or more counts support this clonotype. TCRdb fed the RT-PCR reads into MiXCR, producing one record per CDR3 protein. The table lists approximately 61,000 distinct CDR3 sequences, roughly 13% of them singletons. The sample comprised blood, either unsorted or a sorted T cell fraction (not recorded which). The sequence came from a human donor who was either an allogeneic HSCT recipient or a stem cell or donor lymphocyte infusion donor (not recorded which). It is not recorded whose cells these are; they may come from a transplant donor.

This CDR3 reads CASSLRGWGYLAGESYEQYF. The CDR3 DNA sequence: TGTGCCAGCAGTCTCCGAGGGTGGGGCTACTTAGCGGGAGAATCCTACGAGCAGTACTTC. J is TRBJ2-7 and V is TRBV6-5; 9 bases map to TRBD2. V gave up 5 bases and J gave up 1 base; unmatched junction bases: 21. This CDR3 comprises 20 residues. Germline assignment: CDR1 MNHEY and CDR2 SVGAGI.